The clone carrying this T cell receptor (beta chain) was detected a few times. Antigen: not known. TCR sequencing used cDNA made by reverse transcription of extracted RNA. Here immunoSEQ multiplex PCR was the method, and the copy in TCRdb shows in-frame clones only, minus some. The sample contains under 350,000 clones, nearly 60% of which appear only once. The entry originates in a study of CD8+ T cells in alopecia areata. Study-wide results and caveats: With just one nonresponder, it is still uncertain whether baseline CD8+ expansion relates to response.

V lost 5 bases, J lost 7 bases, and 20 bases lay in between. This CDR3 is 16 amino acids long. CDR1 is MDHEN and CDR2 is SYDVKM in the germline V gene. Stated treatment: oral pan-JAK inhibitor, 5-10 mg twice daily. Sequences were derived from CD4+ T cells sorted from blood, sampled at week 24, from a patient treated with tofacitinib. This sequence was found in a human donor with alopecia areata. This chain uses TRBV28 with TRBJ2-2; the D call may be TRBD1 or TRBD2 (5 bases each). In nucleotides, the CDR3 is TGTGCCAGCAGTCTGCTCTGGGGAGACAGCGGCGGGGAGCTGTTTTTT. It codes for CASSLLWGDSGGELFF.